This section outlines one TCR beta chain sequence together with its context. This sample was included in a study of blood T cell repertoires in COVID-19. Original processing notes: Reference gene primer amplification gave estimated nucleated cell counts. Using immunoSEQ multiplex PCR, the repertoire was profiled, and TCRdb retains in-frame clones only, with some absent. That table furnishes V, J and clone size, whereas the DNA furnished D and trimming. The repertoire includes 280,000 or so clones, around 91% of them detected once, and around 12% sits in the top ten. Sequences were obtained from peripheral blood. This clonotype was sampled from a woman in her sixties with acute or convalescent COVID-19.

The CDR3, as DNA: TGTGCCAGCAGTATTAGCGGGAGCGGATACAATGAGCAGTTCTTC. This codes for CASSISGSGYNEQFF. This sequence joins TRBV5-6 and TRBJ2-1, with 9 bases matching TRBD2. V lost 5 bases to trimming and J lost 4 bases; unmatched junction nucleotides: 7. Germline assignment: CDR1 SGHDT and CDR2 YYEEEE. The CDR3 contains 15 residues.